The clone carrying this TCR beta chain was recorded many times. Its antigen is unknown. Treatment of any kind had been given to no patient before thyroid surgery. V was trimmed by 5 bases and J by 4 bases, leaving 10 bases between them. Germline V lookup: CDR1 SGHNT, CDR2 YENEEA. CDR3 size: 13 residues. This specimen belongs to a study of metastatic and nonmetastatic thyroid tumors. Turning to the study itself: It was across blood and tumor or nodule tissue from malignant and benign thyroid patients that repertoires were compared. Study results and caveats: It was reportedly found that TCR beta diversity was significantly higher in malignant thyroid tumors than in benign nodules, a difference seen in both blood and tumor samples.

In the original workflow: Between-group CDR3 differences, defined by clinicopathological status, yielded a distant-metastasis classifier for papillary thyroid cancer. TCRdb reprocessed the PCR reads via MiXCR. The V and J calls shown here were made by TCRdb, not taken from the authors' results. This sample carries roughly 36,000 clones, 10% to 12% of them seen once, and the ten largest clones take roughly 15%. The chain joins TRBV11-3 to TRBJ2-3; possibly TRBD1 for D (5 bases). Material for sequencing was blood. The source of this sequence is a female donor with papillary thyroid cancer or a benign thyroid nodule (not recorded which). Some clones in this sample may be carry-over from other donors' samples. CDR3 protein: CASSELRADTQYF. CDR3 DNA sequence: TGTGCCAGCAGCGAGCTCAGGGCAGATACGCAGTATTTT.